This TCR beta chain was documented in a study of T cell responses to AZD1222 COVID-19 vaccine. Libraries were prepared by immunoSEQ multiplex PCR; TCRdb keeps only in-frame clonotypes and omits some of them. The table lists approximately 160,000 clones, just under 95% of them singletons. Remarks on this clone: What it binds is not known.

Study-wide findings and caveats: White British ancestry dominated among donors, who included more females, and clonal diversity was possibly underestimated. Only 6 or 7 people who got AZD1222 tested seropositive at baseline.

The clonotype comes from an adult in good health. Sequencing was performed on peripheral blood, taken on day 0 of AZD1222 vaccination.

This CDR3 is CASSLSLAGDEQFF. CDR3 nucleotides: TGTGCCAGCAGTTTATCACTCGCCGGCGATGAGCAGTTCTTC. The V and J genes are TRBV27 and TRBJ2-1; D not certain. The germline gives CDR1 MNHEY, CDR2 SMNVEV (reference sequence). The CDR3 sequence is 14 residues long. Trimming took 0 bases from V and 8 from J, leaving 11 bases between them.